The next 2 T cell receptor beta chains were all read from a single sample in a study of cytomegalovirus exposure and HLA in healthy donors. This PCR relied on a set of 60 Vbeta primers and 13 Jbeta primers. Assay: immunoSEQ multiplex PCR; the TCRdb copy retains only in-frame clones and omits some. The sample gives about 210,000 clones, 75% to 90% of which show up once; about 1.1% is in the top ten. Input material: PBMCs. The receptor source for this set is a boy between 2 and 10 years old in good health and CMV-seronegative.

V gene TRBV15 combines with J gene TRBJ1-6; weak D call: TRBD1 (6 bases). Germline CDR1 and CDR2: LNHNV and YYDKDF (reference sequence). The CDR3 has 16 amino acids. V shed 0 bases and J shed 8 bases, with 14 bases lying between them. The CDR3 region is CATSRDRADSYSPLHF. As DNA, the CDR3 is TGTGCCACCAGCAGAGATCGGGCGGACAGCTATTCACCCCTCCACTTT.

J is TRBJ2-5 and V is TRBV9, with 9 bases aligning to TRBD2. V shed 2 bases and J 1 base; nucleotides not matched to a gene: 12. Germline assignment: CDR1 SGDLS and CDR2 YYNGEE. This CDR3 contains 18 residues. The CDR3 loop reads CASSVSAGGKGAQETQYF. The CDR3 region has the DNA TGTGCCAGCAGCGTCTCGGCGGGAGGGAAGGGGGCCCAAGAGACCCAGTACTTC.